This passage covers 19 T cell receptor beta chains from one sample sequenced in a study of shared clonotypes between healthy human individuals (dated by TCRdb to about 2020). Libraries were built with the immunoSEQ multiplex PCR assay. TCRdb holds this immuneACCESS table with in-frame rearrangements only. Some clones are missing; in checked studies, unresolved V genes explain under half, and the rest has no known cause. The sample table shows 600,000 or so clones, and roughly 98% are seen once. The ten largest clones represent roughly 0.29% of the sample. CD8 naive samples were obtained by positive selection for CCR7 among CD45RO-negative cells, yielding a CD45RA+CCR7+ population from which TemRA cells were excluded. Sequenced input: naive CD8+ T cells sorted from blood. Reading the label with the study, this specimen's cell subset or site is: CD45RA+CCR7+. These receptors all stem from a man between 25 and 39 years old in good health.

The rearrangement links TRBV11-2 to TRBJ2-7; the match to TRBD2 covers 11 bases. Germline V gene data show CDR1 as SGHAT and CDR2 as FQNNGV. The CDR3 has 15 amino acids. Germline trimming cut 4 bases from V and 0 bases from J; bases unmatched to any gene: 2. The DNA of the CDR3 is TGTGCCAGCAGCTACGGGACTAGCGGCTCCTACGAGCAGTACTTC. This translates into CASSYGTSGSYEQYF.

The chain is built from TRBV25-1 and TRBJ1-1, with D perhaps TRBD1 (6 bases). There are 12 residues in the CDR3. The V gene lost 6 bases and the J gene lost 1 base, with 6 bases spanning the gap. Germline V lookup: CDR1 MGHDK, CDR2 SYGVNS. DNA of the CDR3: TGTGCCAGCAGGACAGGGAACACTGAAGCTTTCTTT. Protein: CASRTGNTEAFF.

V gene TRBV6-5 combines with J gene TRBJ1-2; 7 bases are shared with TRBD1. The CDR3 is 14 residues long. With 2 bases clipped from V and 8 bases from J, the junction kept 8 bases outside the gene matches. The germline V gene encodes CDR1 MNHEY and CDR2 SVGAGI. CDR3 sequence reads: CASSYQGTAEGYTF. As DNA, the CDR3 is TGTGCCAGCAGTTACCAGGGGACAGCGGAGGGCTACACCTTC.

The gene calls are TRBV11-3 and TRBJ2-5; D possibly corresponds to TRBD2 (6 bases). Germline CDR1 SGHNT, CDR2 YENEEA. Between the trimmed V and J ends, which lost 2 bases and 7 bases, there was a span of 11 bases. The CDR3 extends over 13 amino acids. CDR3 DNA sequence: TGTGCCAGCAGCTTAAGGAGGGTGGGGACCCAGTACTTC. Translated, it gives CASSLRRVGTQYF.

The rearrangement joins TRBV5-6 to TRBJ2-1; no reliable D call. V was cut by 2 bases and J by 7 bases, with 7 bases left in between. CDR3 length: 12 residues. Germline V gene sequence: CDR1 SGHDT, CDR2 YYEEEE. The CDR3 DNA reads as TGTGCCAGCAGCTTCAACCAAAATGAGCAGTTCTTC. This gives the protein CASSFNQNEQFF. Combining the CDR3 with reference TRBV5-6 and TRBJ2-1 gives the whole variable domain DAGVTQSPTHLIKTRGQQVTLRCSPKSGHDTVSWYQQALGQGPQFIFQYYEEEERQRGNFPDRFSGHQFPNYSSELNVNALLLGDSALYLCASSFNQNEQFFGPGTRLTVL.

The V call is TRBV27, the J call TRBJ2-2, with 8 bases that match TRBD1. CDR1 and CDR2 from the germline V gene are MNHEY and SMNVEV (reference sequence). The CDR3 sequence is 14 residues long. Unmatched junction bases numbered 7, after V lost 5 bases and J lost 8 bases. CDR3 amino acids: CASSTRTGSGELFF. In nucleotides, the CDR3 is TGTGCCAGCAGTACCCGGACAGGGTCTGGGGAGCTGTTTTTT.

A word on this clone: This specimen includes other DNA sequences encoding the same CDR3. This chain connects TRBV2 to TRBJ2-7, with a weak D call TRBD1 (6 bases). From germline, CDR1 is SNHLY and CDR2 FYNNEI. V dropped 7 bases and J dropped 5 bases, with 9 bases sitting between them. The CDR3 is made up of 11 amino acids. CDR3 in amino acids: CASTQGNEQYF. The CDR3 DNA sequence: TGTGCCAGCACCCAGGGGAACGAGCAGTACTTC.

The chain couples TRBV29-1 to TRBJ2-7; a possible D gene is TRBD2 (6 bases). Germline V gene sequence: CDR1 SQVTM, CDR2 ANQGSEA. The CDR3 is 10 residues long. Trimming took off 3 bases at V and 7 bases at J, with 7 bases between the two ends. Written as DNA, the CDR3 is TGCAGCGTTGAGGCGGGGGAGCAGTACTTC. Translating it yields CSVEAGEQYF.

The chain employs TRBV7-6 and TRBJ2-7, with 7 bases that match TRBD2. The CDR3 contains 16 residues. Germline V lookup: CDR1 SGHVS, CDR2 FNYEAQ. V was clipped by 3 bases and J by 2 bases; unmatched bases: 10. This CDR3 is CASSLTTGREAYEQYF. CDR3 DNA sequence: TGTGCCAGCAGCTTGACCACGGGCCGGGAGGCCTACGAGCAGTACTTC. The whole variable domain, remainder taken from reference TRBV7-6 and TRBJ2-7, is GAGVSQSPRYKVTKRGQDVALRCDPISGHVSLYWYRQALGQGPEFLTYFNYEAQQDKSGLPNDRFSAERPEGSISTLTIQRTEQRDSAMYRCASSLTTGREAYEQYFGPGTRLTVT.

V gene TRBV29-1 combines with J gene TRBJ2-2; D unclear. The CDR3 runs to 13 residues. The germline CDR1 and CDR2 sequences are SQVTM and ANQGSEA. Trimming removed 7 bases from V and 0 bases from J, with 9 bases in between. DNA of the CDR3: TGCAGCGGGGTCCCCTCGAACACCGGGGAGCTGTTTTTT. Encoded protein: CSGVPSNTGELFF.

The chain has TRBV28 and TRBJ2-1; D is undetermined. Germline V gene data show CDR1 as MDHEN and CDR2 as SYDVKM. The V end lost 7 bases, the J end lost 8 bases, and 6 bases lay between the germline ends. This CDR3 comprises 10 residues. This CDR3 is CASKRDEQFF. The CDR3 region has the DNA TGTGCCAGCAAAAGGGATGAGCAGTTCTTC.

The chain recombines TRBV25-1 with TRBJ2-5, with 7 nucleotides matching TRBD1. The CDR3 sequence is 14 residues long. Germline V gene lookup returns CDR1 MGHDK and CDR2 SYGVNS. Losses at the gene ends were 4 bases for V and 5 bases for J; bases not matched to a gene: 7. CDR3 bases: TGTGCCAGCAGTGGAGACAGGGCGCGGGAGACCCAGTACTTC. Translating it yields CASSGDRARETQYF. Using reference TRBV25-1 and TRBJ2-5 for the parts outside the CDR3, the full variable domain is EADIYQTPRYLVIGTGKKITLECSQTMGHDKMYWYQQDPGMELHLIHYSYGVNSTEKGDLSSESTVSRIRTEHFPLTLESARPSHTSQYLCASSGDRARETQYFGPGTRLLVL.

The gene calls are TRBV7-6 and TRBJ2-1, with 10 bases fitting TRBD2. Trimming removed 2 bases from V and 0 bases from J; junction bases left unmatched: 4. CDR1 and CDR2 (germline): SGHVS, FNYEAQ. CDR3 length equals 17 residues. The CDR3 DNA follows: TGTGCCAGCAGCTTAAGAGCGGGAGGGCCCTCCTACAATGAGCAGTTCTTC. It codes for CASSLRAGGPSYNEQFF.

V gene TRBV7-2 combines with J gene TRBJ2-3; D unclear. Germline V CDR1 and CDR2: SGHTA, FQGNSA. The CDR3 runs to 11 residues. V lost 5 bases, J lost 6 bases, and 6 bases lay in between. In DNA form, the CDR3 reads TGTGCCAGCAGCCGACCGGATACGCAGTATTTT. Its translation is CASSRPDTQYF.

The gene calls are TRBV5-1 and TRBJ2-5, with 7 nucleotides matching TRBD1. J lost 1 base, V lost 3 bases, and 6 bases had no gene match. This CDR3 contains 15 residues. Germline values: CDR1 SGHRS, CDR2 YFSETQ. CDR3 coding DNA: TGCGCCAGCAGCTCAGGACAGGACATCCAAGAGACCCAGTACTTC. This sequence encodes CASSSGQDIQETQYF.

For this clone: The limits of the CDR3 on the DNA are not certain, so only TCRdb's listed CDR3 is given. The CDR3 protein is CASSILADSNQPQHF. The chain recombines TRBV19 with TRBJ1-5; the table gives TRBD1 as D, unverified against the DNA. The CDR3 region is 15 residues in length, termini included. From germline, CDR1 is LNHDA and CDR2 SQIVND (reference sequence).

V is TRBV4-2 and J is TRBJ2-5; the match to TRBD2 covers 14 bases. V shed 4 bases, J shed 4 bases, and the junction held 20 bases outside the gene matches. Germline V gene sequence: CDR1 LGHNA, CDR2 YNFKEQ. The CDR3 loop spans 21 amino acids. The CDR3 coding sequence is TGTGCCAGCAGCCGAGTCTGGTTGGTCGGGGACGGGACTAGCGGGGGAGAGACCCAGTACTTC. As protein: CASSRVWLVGDGTSGGETQYF.

V and J are TRBV10-3 and TRBJ2-1; D possibly corresponds to TRBD2 (5 bases). The ends were cut back, 2 bases at V and 7 bases at J, with 9 bases in the middle. This CDR3 has 13 amino acids. Germline V lookup: CDR1 ENHRY, CDR2 SYGVKD. As DNA, the CDR3 is TGTGCCATCAGTGAGGAAGGCGGGAATGAGCAGTTCTTC. The encoded protein is CAISEEGGNEQFF.

V is TRBV6-5 and J is TRBJ1-1; D is possibly TRBD1 (5 bases). The CDR3 runs 13 residues. Germline-derived CDR1 and CDR2 are MNHEY and SVGAGI. Trimming took off 6 bases at V and 4 bases at J, with 12 bases between the two ends. DNA for the CDR3: TGTGCCAGCAGCGAATGGGGGGGCACTGAAGCTTTCTTT. Translating it yields CASSEWGGTEAFF.